These T cell receptor beta chains were read from a single sample in a study of T cells in Graves' hyperthyroidism and ophthalmopathy. In TCRdb, the multiplex PCR reads were re-called with MiXCR into one record per CDR3 protein. The sample lists roughly 350,000 distinct CDR3 sequences, more than 12% occurring once. The material sequenced was blood. The source is a woman between 25 and 40 years old with Graves' ophthalmopathy. Both conserved end residues are part of each CDR3. The order of the fields is J gene, clone size, D gene, CDR3 length, V gene, CDR3 DNA, CDR3 protein. A D gene is named only where the DNA matches it firmly. Clone sizes are given selectively: once, few, many, or a class where the clone is expanded.

J: TRBJ1-1
size: many
D: NA
length: 12
V: TRBV12-3/TRBV12-4
DNA: TGTGCCAGCAGACCACAGGGACCTGAAGCTTTCTTT
CDR3: CASRPQGPEAFF

J: TRBJ2-2
size: NA
D: TRBD2
length: 17
V: TRBV7-3
DNA: TGTGCCAGCAGCTCTCTAAGCGGGGGGACGAACACCGGGGAGCTGTTTTTT
CDR3: CASSSLSGGTNTGELFF

J: TRBJ2-1
size: NA
D: NA
length: 18
V: TRBV29-1
DNA: TGCAGCGTTGAAGAAGCAAGGCCCCGGCTGGGACCAGACAATGAGCAGTTCTTC
CDR3: CSVEEARPRLGPDNEQFF

J: TRBJ1-2
size: many
D: TRBD1
length: 12
V: TRBV7-9
DNA: TGTGCCAGCAGCACAGACAGGGATGGCTACACCTTC
CDR3: CASSTDRDGYTF

J: TRBJ2-7
size: many
D: NA
length: 12
V: TRBV20-1
DNA: TGCAGTGCTGAAGAGGACTCTTACGAGCAGTACTTC
CDR3: CSAEEDSYEQYF

J: TRBJ2-7
size: few
D: NA
length: 13
V: TRBV27
DNA: TGTGCCAGCGGTCGGGACCTCTCCTACGAGCAGTACTTC
CDR3: CASGRDLSYEQYF

J: TRBJ1-6
size: many
D: NA
length: 14
V: TRBV5-1
DNA: TGCGCCAGCAGCTTGGGACAGCCTAATTCACCCCTCCACTTT
CDR3: CASSLGQPNSPLHF

J: TRBJ2-3
size: many
D: TRBD2
length: 15
V: TRBV12-3/TRBV12-4
DNA: TGTGCCAGCAGTATCCGCGGGGGGGGGACAGATACGCAGTATTTT
CDR3: CASSIRGGGTDTQYF

J: TRBJ1-6
size: many
D: NA
length: 13
V: TRBV7-2
DNA: TGTGCCAGCAGCTTTCCAGGAAATTCACCCCTCCACTTT
CDR3: CASSFPGNSPLHF

J: TRBJ1-3
size: many
D: NA
length: 15
V: TRBV7-2
DNA: TGTGCCAGCAGCTTAGGTATGGGAGCTGGAAACACCATATATTTT
CDR3: CASSLGMGAGNTIYF

J: TRBJ1-1
size: NA
D: TRBD1
length: 13
V: TRBV13
DNA: TGTGCCAGCAGCACCCGGGACAGGGATAGAGCTTTCTTT
CDR3: CASSTRDRDRAFF

J: TRBJ1-1
size: many
D: NA
length: 14
V: TRBV2
DNA: TGTGCCAGCAGTGGATACGTAAAGAACACTGAAGCTTTCTTT
CDR3: CASSGYVKNTEAFF

J: TRBJ1-1
size: NA
D: TRBD1
length: 14
V: TRBV12-3/TRBV12-4
DNA: TGTGCCAGCAGTCCAAGACAGGGAAGTTCTGAAGCTTTCTTT
CDR3: CASSPRQGSSEAFF

J: TRBJ2-7
size: NA
D: TRBD2
length: 14
V: TRBV5-5
DNA: TGTGCCAGCAGCTTGGCGGGGGGGTTCTACGAGCAGTACTTC
CDR3: CASSLAGGFYEQYF

J: TRBJ2-1
size: once
D: TRBD2
length: 18
V: TRBV20-1
DNA: TGCAGTGCTAGAGATAGTACTAGCGGGACTCATACCTACAATGAGCAGTTCTTC
CDR3: CSARDSTSGTHTYNEQFF

J: TRBJ2-3
size: many
D: TRBD2
length: 15
V: TRBV27
DNA: TGTGCCAGCAGTTTTGCAGCGGGGAGCACAGATACGCAGTATTTT
CDR3: CASSFAAGSTDTQYF

J: TRBJ2-7
size: NA
D: TRBD1
length: 15
V: TRBV28
DNA: TGTGCCAGCAGTTTAGACGGACAGGCGGGTCACGAGCAGTACTTC
CDR3: CASSLDGQAGHEQYF

J: TRBJ2-7
size: many
D: NA
length: 15
V: TRBV20-1
DNA: TGCAGTGCTAGAGCCGGGACAACTACCTCCTACGAGCAGTACTTC
CDR3: CSARAGTTTSYEQYF

J: TRBJ2-1
size: many
D: NA
length: 11
V: TRBV5-1
DNA: TGCGCCAGCAGGACATATAATGAGCAGTTCTTC
CDR3: CASRTYNEQFF

J: TRBJ2-2
size: many
D: NA
length: 13
V: TRBV2
DNA: TGTGCCAGCAGCCCGGGTGTAATCGGGGAGCTGTTTTTT
CDR3: CASSPGVIGELFF

J: TRBJ2-7
size: many
D: TRBD2
length: 16
V: TRBV20-1
DNA: TGCAGTGCTTTGCCGGGACTAGCCTCGAAAGGGCGCGAGCAGTACTTC
CDR3: CSALPGLASKGREQYF

J: TRBJ2-7
size: NA
D: NA
length: 14
V: TRBV13
DNA: TGTGCCAGCAGCTTCTCTGACAGCAGCTACGAGCAGTACTTC
CDR3: CASSFSDSSYEQYF